The 9 T cell receptor beta chains below were found in one sample sequenced in a study of CD8 T cells in ankylosing spondylitis (dated by TCRdb to the late 2010s). Points the paper makes about the study in general: Blood from ankylosing spondylitis patients appeared to be characterized by a TCR beta motif made up of eight highly homologous amino acid variants.

Library preparation was by 5' RACE. The instrument was an Illumina HiSeq 2500. The public reads were quality trimmed at Q25 with fastp and then assembled into clones with MiXCR by TCRdb, keeping productive beta chains. Duplicate CDR3 protein sequences are folded into a single record with the most common DNA and genes. The sample includes around 140,000 distinct CDR3 sequences, with 17% observed a single time. Jointly, the top ten make up about 30% of the sample. These receptors' targets are unknown. The sample comprised blood, either unsorted or a sorted T cell fraction (not recorded which). Receptors originate from a male donor with ankylosing spondylitis.

The V and J genes are TRBV12-3 or TRBV12-4 and TRBJ2-7; D possibly corresponds to TRBD1 (5 bases). CDR3 length: 12 residues. Trimming left V 5 bases short and J 3 bases short, with 8 bases between. The CDR3 protein is CASSHTGYEQYF. Here the CDR3 DNA reads TGTGCCAGCAGTCACACAGGCTACGAGCAGTACTTC.

In its sample, this clonotype was seen a few times. The rearrangement links TRBV13 to TRBJ2-3; TRBD2 aligns across 8 bases. Germline lookup yields CDR1 PRHDT and CDR2 FYEKMQ (reference sequence). V was clipped by 2 bases and J by 2 bases; unmatched bases: 3. CDR3 length: 15 residues. The CDR3 DNA follows: TGTGCCAGCAGCTTACTTAGCGGGACCACAGATACGCAGTATTTT. Translating it yields CASSLLSGTTDTQYF.

The V call is TRBV27, the J call TRBJ2-1; D is perhaps TRBD1 or TRBD2 (5 bases each). V gave up 10 bases and J gave up 2 bases, with 18 bases separating them. The CDR3 totals 15 residues. Per germline, CDR1 MNHEY and CDR2 SMNVEV (reference sequence). The CDR3 nucleotides are TGTGCCACCCAGCTAAGAGGGGCCCCCTACAATGAGCAGTTCTTC. Protein product: CATQLRGAPYNEQFF.

The chain joins TRBV27 to TRBJ1-5, with D perhaps TRBD1 (6 bases). Germline V CDR1 and CDR2: MNHEY, SMNVEV (reference sequence). V was pared by 4 bases and J by 7 bases, with 11 bases between. The CDR3 runs to 13 residues. CDR3 protein: CASSSRGGQPQHF. CDR3 bases: TGTGCCAGCAGTTCGAGGGGGGGACAGCCCCAGCATTTT.

This clonotype was counted only a few times. The V and J genes are TRBV20-1 and TRBJ2-5; D may be TRBD1 (5 bases). V was cut by 3 bases and J by 6 bases, with 11 bases left in between. The CDR3 sequence is 12 residues long. Germline V lookup: CDR1 DFQATT, CDR2 SNEGSKA (reference sequence). The CDR3 DNA sequence: TGCAGTGCTAGTCAGGGCGACAAGACCCAGTACTTC. This gives the protein CSASQGDKTQYF.

This clonotype has a handful of counts. The J gene is TRBJ2-1, the V gene TRBV18, with 10 bases fitting TRBD1. From germline, CDR1 is KGHSH and CDR2 LQKENI. CDR3 size: 15 residues. V shed 3 bases and J 6 bases; nucleotides not matched to a gene: 5. Here the CDR3 reads CASSPPGQGRNEQFF. CDR3 DNA sequence: TGTGCCAGCTCACCTCCGGGACAGGGGCGCAATGAGCAGTTCTTC. Based on the CDR3 plus reference TRBV18 and TRBJ2-1, the full variable domain is NAGVMQNPRHLVRRRGQEARLRCSPMKGHSHVYWYRQLPEEGLKFMVYLQKENIIDESGMPKERFSAEFPKEGPSILRIQQVVRGDSAAYFCASSPPGQGRNEQFFGPGTRLTVL.

The chain is built from TRBV19 and TRBJ2-1, with 7 bases lining up with TRBD2. V trimming: 3 bases; J trimming: 4 bases; junction bases outside the gene matches: 6. This CDR3 has 15 amino acids. CDR1 is LNHDA and CDR2 is SQIVND in the germline V gene (reference sequence). CDR3 protein: CASSIGLADYNEQFF. Here the CDR3 DNA reads TGTGCCAGTAGTATTGGGCTAGCGGATTACAATGAGCAGTTCTTC.

The chain is built from TRBV7-9 and TRBJ2-7, with D unresolved. Looked up from germline, CDR1 is SEHNR and CDR2 is FQNEAQ (reference sequence). This CDR3 has 12 amino acids. Trimming took off 0 bases at V and 6 bases at J, with 6 bases between the two ends. CDR3 protein: CASSLADTEQYF. CDR3 in DNA: TGTGCCAGCAGCTTAGCGGATACCGAGCAGTACTTC.

The table lists this clonotype with a few counts. The CDR3 protein is CASSPRQVNIQYF. The CDR3 DNA is TGTGCCAGCAGCCCTAGACAGGTTAACATTCAGTACTTC. V is TRBV7-9 and J is TRBJ2-4; a weak D match, TRBD1 (6 bases). The length of the CDR3 is 13 residues. Per germline, CDR1 SEHNR and CDR2 FQNEAQ (reference sequence). V lost 5 bases, J lost 7 bases, and 12 bases lay in between.